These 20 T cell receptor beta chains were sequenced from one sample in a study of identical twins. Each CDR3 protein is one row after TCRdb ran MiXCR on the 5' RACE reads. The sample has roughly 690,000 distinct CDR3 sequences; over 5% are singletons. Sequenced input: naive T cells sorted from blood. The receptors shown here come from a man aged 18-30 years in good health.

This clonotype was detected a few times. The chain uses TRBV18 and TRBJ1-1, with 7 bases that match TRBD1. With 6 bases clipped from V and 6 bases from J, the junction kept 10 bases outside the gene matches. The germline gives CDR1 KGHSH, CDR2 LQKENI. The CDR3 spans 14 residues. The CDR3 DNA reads TGTGCCAGCTCGCTGGACAGGTCATACTCTGAAGCTTTCTTT. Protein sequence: CASSLDRSYSEAFF. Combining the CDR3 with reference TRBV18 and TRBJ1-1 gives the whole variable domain NAGVMQNPRHLVRRRGQEARLRCSPMKGHSHVYWYRQLPEEGLKFMVYLQKENIIDESGMPKERFSAEFPKEGPSILRIQQVVRGDSAAYFCASSLDRSYSEAFFGQGTRLTVV.

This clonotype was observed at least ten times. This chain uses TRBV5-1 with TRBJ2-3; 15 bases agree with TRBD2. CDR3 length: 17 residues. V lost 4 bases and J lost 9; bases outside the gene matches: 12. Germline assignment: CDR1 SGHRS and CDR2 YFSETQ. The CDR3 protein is CASSPPGLAGGPLTQYF. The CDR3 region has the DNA TGCGCCAGCAGCCCCCCGGGACTAGCGGGAGGTCCTCTCACGCAGTATTTT.

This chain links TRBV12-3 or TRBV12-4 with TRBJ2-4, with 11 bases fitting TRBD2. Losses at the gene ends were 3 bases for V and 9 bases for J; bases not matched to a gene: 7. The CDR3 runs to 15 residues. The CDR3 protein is CASSFFTSGRGIQYF. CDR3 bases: TGTGCCAGCAGTTTCTTTACTAGCGGGAGAGGCATTCAGTACTTC.

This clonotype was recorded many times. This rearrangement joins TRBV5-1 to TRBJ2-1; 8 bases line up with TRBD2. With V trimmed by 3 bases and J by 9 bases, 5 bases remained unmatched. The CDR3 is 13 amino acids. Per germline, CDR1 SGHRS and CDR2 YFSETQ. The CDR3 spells CASSWTSSGEQFF. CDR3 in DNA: TGCGCCAGCAGCTGGACTAGCAGCGGTGAGCAGTTCTTC.

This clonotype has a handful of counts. The CDR3 is CASTKGGQGAFHEQYF. The CDR3 region has the DNA TGTGCCAGCACCAAAGGGGGACAGGGGGCTTTTCACGAGCAGTACTTC. The chain employs TRBV2 and TRBJ2-7; 12 nucleotides match TRBD1. Germline loops: CDR1 SNHLY, CDR2 FYNNEI. Trimming removed 7 bases from V and 5 bases from J; junction bases left unmatched: 12. The CDR3 consists of 16 residues.

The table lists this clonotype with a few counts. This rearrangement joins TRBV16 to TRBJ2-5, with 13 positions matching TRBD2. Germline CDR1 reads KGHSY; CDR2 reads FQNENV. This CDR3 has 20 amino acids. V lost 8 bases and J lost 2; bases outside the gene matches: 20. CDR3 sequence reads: CASGSPGLAGPSPSQETQYF. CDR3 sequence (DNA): TGTGCCAGCGGATCCCCGGGACTAGCGGGACCTTCCCCTTCTCAAGAGACCCAGTACTTC.

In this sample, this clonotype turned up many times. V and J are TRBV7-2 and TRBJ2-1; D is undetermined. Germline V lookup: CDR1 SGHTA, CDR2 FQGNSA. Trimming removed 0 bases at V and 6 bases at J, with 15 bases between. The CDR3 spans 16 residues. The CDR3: CASSLATQSFGNEQFF. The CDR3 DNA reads TGTGCCAGCAGCTTAGCGACCCAGTCTTTCGGCAATGAGCAGTTCTTC.

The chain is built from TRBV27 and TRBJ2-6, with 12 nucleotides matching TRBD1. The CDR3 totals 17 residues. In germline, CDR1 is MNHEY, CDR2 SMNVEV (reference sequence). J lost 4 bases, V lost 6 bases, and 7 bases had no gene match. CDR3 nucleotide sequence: TGTGCCAGCAGCCGGGGGACAGGGGGCACGGGGGCCAACGTCCTGACTTTC. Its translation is CASSRGTGGTGANVLTF.

CDR3: CSVEDHRLRTSGNTIYF. The CDR3 bases are TGCAGCGTTGAAGATCATCGGTTACGGACCTCTGGAAACACCATATATTTT. The V call is TRBV29-1, the J call TRBJ1-3; D not resolved. Germline lookup yields CDR1 SQVTM and CDR2 ANQGSEA. This CDR3 has 17 residues. The V gene lost 0 bases and the J gene lost 0 bases, with 15 bases spanning the gap.

In DNA form, the CDR3 reads TGTGCCAGCTCAGTGAGGGGCGACTACGAGCAGTACGTC. It encodes CASSVRGDYEQYV. The chain joins TRBV18 to TRBJ2-7, with D tentatively TRBD1 or TRBD2 (5 bases each). Trimming took 5 bases from V and 3 from J, leaving 11 bases between them. Germline V CDR1 and CDR2: KGHSH, LQKENI. The CDR3 is 13 residues long.

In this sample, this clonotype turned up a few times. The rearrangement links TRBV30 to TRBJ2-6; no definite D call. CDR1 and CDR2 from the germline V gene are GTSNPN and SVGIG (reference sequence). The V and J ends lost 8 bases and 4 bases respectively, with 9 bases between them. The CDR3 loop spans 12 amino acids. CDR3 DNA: TGTGCCGGAGAATTGGGGGCCAACGTCCTGACTTTC. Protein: CAGELGANVLTF.

The CDR3: CASSLVRFGSNQPQHF. DNA of the CDR3: TGTGCCAGCAGCTTAGTTCGGTTCGGCAGTAATCAGCCCCAGCATTTT. The J gene is TRBJ1-5, the V gene TRBV7-8; D is uncertain. This CDR3 is 16 amino acids long. Germline assignment: CDR1 SGHVS and CDR2 FQNEAQ. With 1 base removed from V and 4 bases from J, the gap between germline ends came to 14 bases.

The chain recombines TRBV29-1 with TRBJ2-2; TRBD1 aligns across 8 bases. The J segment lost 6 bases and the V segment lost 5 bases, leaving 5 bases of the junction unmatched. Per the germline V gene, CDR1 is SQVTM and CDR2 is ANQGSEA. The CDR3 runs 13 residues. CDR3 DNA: TGCAGCGTTCAAACAGGGGGTGCCGGGGAGCTGTTTTTT. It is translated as CSVQTGGAGELFF.

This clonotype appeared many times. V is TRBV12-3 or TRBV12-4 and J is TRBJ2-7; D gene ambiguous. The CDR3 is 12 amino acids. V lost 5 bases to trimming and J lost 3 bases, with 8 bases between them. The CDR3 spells CASSPILYEQYF. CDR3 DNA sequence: TGTGCCAGCAGTCCTATCCTCTACGAGCAGTACTTC.

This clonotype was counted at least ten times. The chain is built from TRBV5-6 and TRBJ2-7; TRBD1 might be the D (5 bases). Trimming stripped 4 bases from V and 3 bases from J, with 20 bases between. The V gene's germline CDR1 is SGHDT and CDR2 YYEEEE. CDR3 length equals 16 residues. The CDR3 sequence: CASSPVVRGIGYEQYF. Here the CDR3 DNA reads TGTGCCAGCAGCCCGGTCGTAAGGGGAATAGGCTACGAGCAGTACTTC.

CDR3: CASSGHRRLSTDTQYF. The CDR3 DNA reads as TGTGCCAGCAGCGGACACCGACGACTGTCCACAGATACGCAGTATTTT. The chain recombines TRBV12-3 or TRBV12-4 with TRBJ2-3, with a tentative D call TRBD1 (5 bases). V gave up 6 bases and J gave up 2 bases, with 18 bases separating them. The length of the CDR3 is 16 residues.

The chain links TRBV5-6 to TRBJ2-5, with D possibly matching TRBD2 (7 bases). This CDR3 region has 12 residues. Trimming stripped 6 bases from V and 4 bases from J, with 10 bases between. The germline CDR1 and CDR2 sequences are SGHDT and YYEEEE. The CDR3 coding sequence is TGTGCCAGCACGGGGGGCGGAGAGACCCAGTACTTC. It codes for CASTGGGETQYF.

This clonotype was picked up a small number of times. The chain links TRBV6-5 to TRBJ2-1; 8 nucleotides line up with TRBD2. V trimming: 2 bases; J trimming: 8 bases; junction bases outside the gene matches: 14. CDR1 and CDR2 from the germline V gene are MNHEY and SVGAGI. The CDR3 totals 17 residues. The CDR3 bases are TGTGCCAGCAGTTACGGGAGCGGGAGTGCGTTCGGGGATGAGCAGTTCTTC. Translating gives CASSYGSGSAFGDEQFF.

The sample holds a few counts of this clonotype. The CDR3 bases are TGCGCCAGCAGCGGGGGCCCGGGCTACGAGCAGTACGTC. This gives the protein CASSGGPGYEQYV. This sequence joins TRBV5-1 and TRBJ2-7, with a tentative D call TRBD1 (6 bases). The V end was cut by 4 bases, the J end by 3 bases, with 11 bases between. The germline CDR1 and CDR2 sequences are SGHRS and YFSETQ. The CDR3 spans 13 residues.

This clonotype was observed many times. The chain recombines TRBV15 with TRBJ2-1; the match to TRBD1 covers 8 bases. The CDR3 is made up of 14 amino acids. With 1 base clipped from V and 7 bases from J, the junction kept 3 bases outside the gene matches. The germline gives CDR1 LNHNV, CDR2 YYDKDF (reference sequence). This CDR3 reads CATSRAGGGNEQFF. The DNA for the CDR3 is TGTGCCACCAGCAGAGCAGGGGGCGGGAATGAGCAGTTCTTC. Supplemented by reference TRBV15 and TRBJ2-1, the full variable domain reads DAMVIQNPRYQVTQFGKPVTLSCSQTLNHNVMYWYQQKSSQAPKLLFHYYDKDFNNEADTPDNFQSRRPNTSFCFLDIRSPGLGDTAMYLCATSRAGGGNEQFFGPGTRLTVL.